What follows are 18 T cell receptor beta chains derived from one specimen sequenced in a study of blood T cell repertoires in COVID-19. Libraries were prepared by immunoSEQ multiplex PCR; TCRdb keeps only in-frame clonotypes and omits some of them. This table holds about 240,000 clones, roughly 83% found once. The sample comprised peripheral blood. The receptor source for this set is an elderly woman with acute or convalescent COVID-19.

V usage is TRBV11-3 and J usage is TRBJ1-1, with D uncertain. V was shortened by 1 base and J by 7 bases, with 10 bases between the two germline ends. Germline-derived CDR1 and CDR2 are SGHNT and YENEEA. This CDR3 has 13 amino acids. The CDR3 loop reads CASSLGGSREAFF. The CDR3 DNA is TGTGCCAGCAGCTTAGGAGGGTCACGTGAAGCTTTCTTT. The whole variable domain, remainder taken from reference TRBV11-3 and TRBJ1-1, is EAGVVQSPRYKIIEKKQPVAFWCNPISGHNTLYWYLQNLGQGPELLIRYENEEAVDDSQLPKDRFSAERLKGVDSTLKIQPAELGDSAVYLCASSLGGSREAFFGQGTRLTVV.

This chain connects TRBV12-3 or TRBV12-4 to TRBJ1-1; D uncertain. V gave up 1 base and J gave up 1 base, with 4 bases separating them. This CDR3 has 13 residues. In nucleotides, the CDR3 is TGTGCCAGCAGTTTAGGGCCGAACACTGAAGCTTTCTTT. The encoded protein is CASSLGPNTEAFF.

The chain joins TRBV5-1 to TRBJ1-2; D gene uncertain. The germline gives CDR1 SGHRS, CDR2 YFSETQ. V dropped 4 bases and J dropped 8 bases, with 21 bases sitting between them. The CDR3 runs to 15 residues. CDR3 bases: TGCGCCAGCAGCCGTGGAGGAGACGGACCAGAGGGCTACACCTTC. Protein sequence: CASSRGGDGPEGYTF.

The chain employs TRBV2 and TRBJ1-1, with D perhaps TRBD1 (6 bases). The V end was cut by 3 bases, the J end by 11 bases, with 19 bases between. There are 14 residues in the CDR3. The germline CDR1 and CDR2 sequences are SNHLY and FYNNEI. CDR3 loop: CASSDQGPPVCAFF. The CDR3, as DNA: TGTGCCAGCAGTGATCAGGGGCCCCCTGTCTGTGCTTTCTTT.

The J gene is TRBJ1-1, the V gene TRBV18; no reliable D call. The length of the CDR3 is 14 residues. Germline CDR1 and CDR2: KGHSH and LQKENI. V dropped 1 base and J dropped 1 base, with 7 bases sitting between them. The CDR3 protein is CASSPQRQNTEAFF. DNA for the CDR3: TGTGCCAGCTCACCACAGCGGCAGAACACTGAAGCTTTCTTT.

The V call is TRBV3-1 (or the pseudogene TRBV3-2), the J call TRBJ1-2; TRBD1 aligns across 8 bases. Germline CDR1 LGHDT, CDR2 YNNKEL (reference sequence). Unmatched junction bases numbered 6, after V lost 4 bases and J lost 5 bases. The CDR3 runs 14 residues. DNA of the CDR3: TGTGCCAGCAGCCCCCTGCAGGGGGCATATGGCTACACCTTC. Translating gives CASSPLQGAYGYTF.

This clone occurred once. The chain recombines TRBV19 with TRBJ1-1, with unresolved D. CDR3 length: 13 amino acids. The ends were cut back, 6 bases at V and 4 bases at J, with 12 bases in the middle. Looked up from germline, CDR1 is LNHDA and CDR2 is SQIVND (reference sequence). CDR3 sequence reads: CASRSRGSTEAFF. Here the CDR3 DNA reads TGTGCCAGTAGGAGTAGAGGAAGCACTGAAGCTTTCTTT.

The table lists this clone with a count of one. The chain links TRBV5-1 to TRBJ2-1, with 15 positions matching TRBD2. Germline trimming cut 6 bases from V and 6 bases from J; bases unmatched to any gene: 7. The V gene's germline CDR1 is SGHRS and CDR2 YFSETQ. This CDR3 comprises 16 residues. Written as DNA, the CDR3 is TGCGCCAGCAACGGACTAGCGGGGGGGCCCGTCAATGAGCAGTTCTTC. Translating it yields CASNGLAGGPVNEQFF.

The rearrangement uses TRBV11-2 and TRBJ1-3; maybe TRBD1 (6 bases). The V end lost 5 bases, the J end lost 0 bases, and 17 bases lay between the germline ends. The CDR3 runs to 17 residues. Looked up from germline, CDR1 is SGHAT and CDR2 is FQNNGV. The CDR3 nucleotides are TGTGCCAGCAGCCCTGGGACAAAGTCTTCCTCTGGAAACACCATATATTTT. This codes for CASSPGTKSSSGNTIYF. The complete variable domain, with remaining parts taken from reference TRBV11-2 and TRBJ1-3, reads EAGVAQSPRYKIIEKRQSVAFWCNPISGHATLYWYQQILGQGPKLLIQFQNNGVVDDSQLPKDRFSAERLKGVDSTLKIQPAKLEDSAVYLCASSPGTKSSSGNTIYFGEGSWLTVV.

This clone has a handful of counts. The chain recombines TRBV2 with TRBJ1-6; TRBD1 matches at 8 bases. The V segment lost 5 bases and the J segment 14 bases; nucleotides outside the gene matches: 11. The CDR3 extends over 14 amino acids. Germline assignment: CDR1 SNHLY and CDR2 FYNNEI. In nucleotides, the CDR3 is TGTGCCAGCAGTCAACAGGGGGTCTTCGTGGCCCTCCACTTT. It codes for CASSQQGVFVALHF.

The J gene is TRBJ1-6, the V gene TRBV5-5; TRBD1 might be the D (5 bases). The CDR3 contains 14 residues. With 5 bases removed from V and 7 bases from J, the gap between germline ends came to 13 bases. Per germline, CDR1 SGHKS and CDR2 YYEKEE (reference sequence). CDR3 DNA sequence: TGTGCCAGCAGAGAGGCAGGGCACAATTCACCCCTCCACTTT. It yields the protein CASREAGHNSPLHF.

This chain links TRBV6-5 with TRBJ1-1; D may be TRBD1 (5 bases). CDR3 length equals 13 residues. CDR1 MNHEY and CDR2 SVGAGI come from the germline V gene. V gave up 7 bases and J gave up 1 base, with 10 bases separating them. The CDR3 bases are TGTGCCAGCAACTCAGACAGGAACACTGAAGCTTTCTTT. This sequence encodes CASNSDRNTEAFF.

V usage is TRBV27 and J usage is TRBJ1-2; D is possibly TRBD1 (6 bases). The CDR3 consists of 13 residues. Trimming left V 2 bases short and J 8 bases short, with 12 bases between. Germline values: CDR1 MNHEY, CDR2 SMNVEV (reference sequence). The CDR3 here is CASSLHRVGGYTF. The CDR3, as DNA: TGTGCCAGCAGTTTACACAGGGTCGGGGGCTACACCTTC.

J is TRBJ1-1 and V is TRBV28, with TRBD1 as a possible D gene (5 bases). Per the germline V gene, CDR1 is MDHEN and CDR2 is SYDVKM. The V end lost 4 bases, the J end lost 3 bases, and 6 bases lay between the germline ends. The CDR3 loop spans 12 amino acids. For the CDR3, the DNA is TGTGCCAGCAGTTCAGGGTACACTGAAGCTTTCTTT. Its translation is CASSSGYTEAFF. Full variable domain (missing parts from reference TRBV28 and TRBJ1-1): DVKVTQSSRYLVKRTGEKVFLECVQDMDHENMFWYRQDPGLGLRLIYFSYDVKMKEKGDIPEGYSVSREKKERFSLILESASTNQTSMYLCASSSGYTEAFFGQGTRLTVV.

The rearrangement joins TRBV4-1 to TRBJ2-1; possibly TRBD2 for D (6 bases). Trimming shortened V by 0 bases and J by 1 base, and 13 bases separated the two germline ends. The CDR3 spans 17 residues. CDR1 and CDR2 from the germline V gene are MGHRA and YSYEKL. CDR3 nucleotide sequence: TGCGCCAGCAGCCAAGATGGGGCGGGGCTTTCCTACAATGAGCAGTTCTTC. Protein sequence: CASSQDGAGLSYNEQFF.

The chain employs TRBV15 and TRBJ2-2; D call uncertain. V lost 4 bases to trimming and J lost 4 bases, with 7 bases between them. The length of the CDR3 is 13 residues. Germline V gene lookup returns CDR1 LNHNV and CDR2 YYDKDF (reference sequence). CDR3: CATSMPSTGELFF. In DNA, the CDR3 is TGTGCCACCAGCATGCCGAGCACCGGGGAGCTGTTTTTT. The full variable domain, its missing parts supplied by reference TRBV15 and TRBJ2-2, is DAMVIQNPRYQVTQFGKPVTLSCSQTLNHNVMYWYQQKSSQAPKLLFHYYDKDFNNEADTPDNFQSRRPNTSFCFLDIRSPGLGDTAMYLCATSMPSTGELFFGEGSRLTVL.

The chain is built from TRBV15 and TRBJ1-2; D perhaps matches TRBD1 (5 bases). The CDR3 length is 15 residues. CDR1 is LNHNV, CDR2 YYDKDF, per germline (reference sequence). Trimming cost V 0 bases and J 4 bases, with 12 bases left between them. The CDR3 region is CATSRDHGGTYGYTF. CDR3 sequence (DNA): TGTGCCACCAGCAGAGATCACGGGGGGACCTATGGCTACACCTTC.

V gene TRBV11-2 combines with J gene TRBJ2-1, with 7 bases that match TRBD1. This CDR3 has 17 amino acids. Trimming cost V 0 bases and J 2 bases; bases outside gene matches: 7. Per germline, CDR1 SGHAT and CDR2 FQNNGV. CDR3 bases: TGTGCCAGCAGCTTAGAGGTCGGGGACAGTCCCTACAATGAGCAGTTCTTC. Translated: CASSLEVGDSPYNEQFF.